Presented here are 23 T cell receptor beta chains from one specimen sequenced in a study of T cells in localized non-small cell lung cancer. Profiling relied on immunoSEQ multiplex PCR, and the TCRdb table lists in-frame clones only, not all of them. The sample has tens of thousands of clones; roughly nine tenths are singletons. The sequencing used peripheral blood, collected before any cancer treatment. These receptors all come from a male donor aged 60 or over with stage I lung adenocarcinoma.

CDR3 nucleotide sequence: TGTGCCAGCAGTTTCTTGGACAGGGACACTGAAGCTTTCTTT. Its translation is CASSFLDRDTEAFF. This rearrangement joins TRBV28 to TRBJ1-1, with 8 positions matching TRBD1. Germline values: CDR1 MDHEN, CDR2 SYDVKM. The length of the CDR3 is 14 residues. Unmatched junction bases numbered 3, after V lost 3 bases and J lost 3 bases.

This clone was counted a few times. The gene calls are TRBV21-1 and TRBJ2-2; the table's D call TRBD2 went unverified against the DNA. TRBV21-1 is recorded as a pseudogene. The CDR3 runs to 13 residues. The CDR3 reads CASSHGETGELFF. The DNA for the CDR3 is TGTGCCAGCAGCCACGGGGAGACCGGGGAGCTGTTTTTT.

This rearrangement joins TRBV27 to TRBJ2-7; D is unresolved. The germline CDR1 and CDR2 sequences are MNHEY and SMNVEV (reference sequence). The CDR3 has 13 amino acids. Trimming left V 6 bases short and J 4 bases short, with 13 bases between. CDR3 bases: TGTGCCAGCAGACCCGGACGGATTTACGAGCAGTACTTC. Its translation: CASRPGRIYEQYF.

The CDR3: CASSSEIDSYEQYF. The CDR3 region has the DNA TGTGCCAGCAGCTCTGAAATAGACAGCTACGAGCAGTACTTC. This rearrangement joins TRBV5-4 to TRBJ2-7; possible D gene TRBD1, 5 bases. Trimming stripped 3 bases from V and 3 bases from J, with 13 bases between. The CDR3 has 14 residues. Per the germline V gene, CDR1 is SGHNT and CDR2 is YYREEE (reference sequence).

This rearrangement joins TRBV5-5 to TRBJ2-7, with D unresolved. Germline V CDR1 and CDR2: SGHKS, YYEKEE (reference sequence). This CDR3 has 14 amino acids. Trimming pared 6 bases from V and 0 bases from J, leaving 13 bases between. CDR3 region: CASIPLGYSYEQYF. DNA of the CDR3: TGTGCCAGCATCCCATTAGGGTACTCCTACGAGCAGTACTTC.

This chain joins TRBV10-3 and TRBJ1-5; no definite D call. Trimming left V 2 bases short and J 0 bases short, with 8 bases between. The CDR3 sequence is 15 residues long. Germline V gives CDR1 ENHRY, CDR2 SYGVKD. The CDR3 protein is CAISEGPDSNQPQHF. The CDR3 DNA is TGTGCCATCAGTGAGGGGCCAGATAGCAATCAGCCCCAGCATTTT.

The rearrangement uses TRBV7-2 and TRBJ2-7; 7 positions agree with TRBD1. V lost 4 bases and J lost 3; bases outside the gene matches: 9. The germline CDR1 and CDR2 sequences are SGHTA and FQGNSA. CDR3 length equals 15 residues. Here the CDR3 DNA reads TGTGCCAGCAGCTCAGCACCGGGACAGAGCTACGAGCAGTACTTC. Amino acids: CASSSAPGQSYEQYF.

This clone was seen once. V is TRBV5-1 and J is TRBJ1-1; D gene unclear. Looked up from germline, CDR1 is SGHRS and CDR2 is YFSETQ. The CDR3 is made up of 14 amino acids. The V gene lost 6 bases and the J gene lost 0 bases, with 12 bases spanning the gap. The CDR3: CASKWASMNTEAFF. In DNA form, the CDR3 reads TGCGCCAGCAAGTGGGCCTCCATGAACACTGAAGCTTTCTTT.

The chain recombines TRBV6-6 with TRBJ1-4, with 9 bases lining up with TRBD1. Germline CDR1 is MNHNY and CDR2 is SVGAGI (reference sequence). The CDR3 runs to 14 residues. The V segment lost 5 bases and the J segment 11 bases; nucleotides outside the gene matches: 9. In nucleotides, the CDR3 is TGTGCCAGCAGTAGTGGGACAGGGTTCTACAAACTGTTTTTT. Translating gives CASSSGTGFYKLFF.

The chain links TRBV2 to TRBJ2-2; a weak D match, TRBD1 (7 bases). The CDR3 sequence is 16 residues long. The V end lost 6 bases, the J end lost 6 bases, and 20 bases lay between the germline ends. Per germline, CDR1 SNHLY and CDR2 FYNNEI. CDR3 DNA: TGTGCCAGCAGGGGACAGACTAGTATCTATCCCGGGGAGCTGTTTTTT. Translated, it gives CASRGQTSIYPGELFF.

As DNA, the CDR3 is TGTGCCAGTAGCCCAATCGGGGGGCAAGAGACCCAGTACTTC. This encodes CASSPIGGQETQYF. The chain recombines TRBV19 with TRBJ2-5; 7 bases are a match to TRBD2. CDR3 length: 14 residues. Germline loops: CDR1 LNHDA, CDR2 SQIVND (reference sequence). Losses at the gene ends were 6 bases for V and 2 bases for J; bases not matched to a gene: 6.

V is TRBV10-3 and J is TRBJ1-1, with a possible D match to TRBD1 (5 bases). V gave up 4 bases and J gave up 6 bases, with 15 bases separating them. The CDR3 length is 14 residues. The germline gives CDR1 ENHRY, CDR2 SYGVKD. The chain's CDR3 is CAISGQGLRAEAFF. CDR3 bases: TGTGCCATCAGTGGTCAGGGCCTGAGGGCTGAAGCTTTCTTT.

This clone has just one count. This rearrangement joins TRBV7-8 to TRBJ1-1, with TRBD1 matching over 7 bases. This CDR3 is 14 amino acids long. Germline CDR1 reads SGHVS; CDR2 reads FQNEAQ. V lost 5 bases, J lost 7 bases, and 10 bases stayed unmatched. The CDR3 protein is CASSPATGPIEAFF. The CDR3 DNA sequence: TGTGCCAGCAGCCCCGCGACAGGGCCGATTGAAGCTTTCTTT.

The genes are TRBV5-6 and TRBJ1-4; no firm D call. Trimming pared 6 bases from V and 10 bases from J, leaving 16 bases between. The CDR3 consists of 13 residues. The germline CDR1 and CDR2 sequences are SGHDT and YYEEEE. The CDR3 is CASTERSFGKLFF. The CDR3 nucleotides read TGTGCCAGCACTGAACGAAGTTTTGGAAAACTGTTTTTT.

The chain combines TRBV5-1 with TRBJ2-1; 8 bases are shared with TRBD1. CDR1 and CDR2 (germline): SGHRS, YFSETQ. The CDR3 runs to 16 residues. The J segment lost 0 bases and the V segment lost 2 bases, leaving 4 bases of the junction unmatched. CDR3 coding DNA: TGCGCCAGCAGCTTCGCAGGGGGCAGCTCCTACAATGAGCAGTTCTTC. As protein: CASSFAGGSSYNEQFF.

CDR3 nucleotide sequence: TGCGCCAGCAGCTTGGGGGATAGCGGGGGCACCGGGGAGCTGTTTTTT. This translates into CASSLGDSGGTGELFF. The chain links TRBV5-1 to TRBJ2-2; TRBD2 agrees at 9 bases. This CDR3 is built from 16 residues. The V gene's germline CDR1 is SGHRS and CDR2 YFSETQ. Losses at the gene ends were 0 bases for V and 4 bases for J; bases not matched to a gene: 4. Full variable domain (missing parts from reference TRBV5-1 and TRBJ2-2): KAGVTQTPRYLIKTRGQQVTLSCSPISGHRSVSWYQQTPGQGLQFLFEYFSETQRNKGNFPGRFSGRQFSNSRSEMNVSTLELGDSALYLCASSLGDSGGTGELFFGEGSRLTVL.

The genes are TRBV18 and TRBJ2-7; D might be TRBD1 (5 bases). Trimming removed 0 bases at V and 4 bases at J, with 10 bases between. Germline values: CDR1 KGHSH, CDR2 LQKENI. This CDR3 spans 14 amino acids. CDR3 sequence reads: CASSPPRQPYEQYF. The CDR3 DNA is TGTGCCAGCTCACCACCTAGACAGCCATACGAGCAGTACTTC.

This chain uses TRBV5-1 with TRBJ2-2; D may be TRBD2 (5 bases). Per the germline V gene, CDR1 is SGHRS and CDR2 is YFSETQ. The CDR3 loop spans 15 amino acids. Trimming pared 2 bases from V and 7 bases from J, leaving 15 bases between. The CDR3 sequence: CASSFGPVGGGELFF. The CDR3 DNA follows: TGCGCCAGCAGCTTTGGACCCGTCGGAGGCGGGGAGCTGTTTTTT.

The V call is TRBV30, the J call TRBJ2-4, with 11 bases aligning to TRBD2. The V gene's germline CDR1 is GTSNPN and CDR2 SVGIG (reference sequence). The CDR3 covers 13 residues. The V gene end was trimmed by 2 bases and the J gene end by 16 bases; junction bases not matched to a gene: 10. The CDR3, as DNA: TGTGCCTGGAGTCCCTCTACTAGCGGGAGAGTATACTTC. This translates into CAWSPSTSGRVYF.

V is TRBV10-3 and J is TRBJ2-7; 8 bases align to TRBD1. The CDR3 spans 16 residues. The V gene's germline CDR1 is ENHRY and CDR2 SYGVKD. Trimming took 5 bases from V and 6 from J; bases not matched to a gene: 15. The CDR3 bases are TGTGCCATCAGTCAAATCGAACAGGGGGATGGGGGCGAGCAGTACTTC. Protein: CAISQIEQGDGGEQYF.

V gene TRBV7-2 combines with J gene TRBJ2-7; D possibly corresponds to TRBD2 (7 bases). Germline-derived CDR1 and CDR2 are SGHTA and FQGNSA. This CDR3 is 15 amino acids long. The germline V and J ends were trimmed by 5 bases and 6 bases, with 20 bases remaining between them. For the CDR3, the DNA is TGTGCCAGCAGCGCAGGGGCGGGAGAACAAGGCGAGCAGTACTTC. Translating gives CASSAGAGEQGEQYF.

This rearrangement joins TRBV19 to TRBJ2-5, with 12 bases matching TRBD1. This CDR3 spans 14 amino acids. Germline V gene data show CDR1 as LNHDA and CDR2 as SQIVND (reference sequence). V gave up 4 bases and J gave up 4 bases; unmatched junction bases: 1. This chain's CDR3 is CASSRDRGLETQYF. The CDR3 bases are TGTGCCAGTAGTAGGGACAGGGGGCTAGAGACCCAGTACTTC.

The chain is built from TRBV18 and TRBJ1-1; D is unresolved. Germline V gene sequence: CDR1 KGHSH, CDR2 LQKENI. The CDR3 loop spans 11 amino acids. V lost 5 bases, J lost 5 bases, and 6 bases lay in between. CDR3 coding DNA: TGTGCCAGCTCAGGAGAGACTGAAGCTTTCTTT. This translates into CASSGETEAFF. Drawing the rest from reference TRBV18 and TRBJ1-1, the complete variable domain is NAGVMQNPRHLVRRRGQEARLRCSPMKGHSHVYWYRQLPEEGLKFMVYLQKENIIDESGMPKERFSAEFPKEGPSILRIQQVVRGDSAAYFCASSGETEAFFGQGTRLTVV.